What follows are 20 T cell receptor beta chains derived from one specimen sequenced in a study of blood T cell repertoires in COVID-19 (dated by TCRdb to 2020 to 2022). The library was generated by the immunoSEQ multiplex PCR assay. TCRdb stores this immuneACCESS table with in-frame sequences only. Part of the clones is absent; in the studies checked, under half of the shortfall reflects unresolved V genes, and no reason is known for the rest. The table for this sample lists roughly 110,000 clones; about 82% of them were counted only once. The ten top clones hold 6.2% of the sample. The sequenced sample was peripheral blood. These receptors all come from an older man with COVID-19, enrolled during active disease.

The rearrangement joins TRBV11-2 to TRBJ2-7, with 7 bases lining up with TRBD1. The CDR3 covers 13 residues. CDR1 SGHAT and CDR2 FQNNGV come from the germline V gene. V lost 3 bases and J lost 3; bases outside the gene matches: 2. The CDR3 coding sequence is TGTGCCAGCAGCTTCGGGACAGACTACGAGCAGTACTTC. It yields the protein CASSFGTDYEQYF.

This chain uses TRBV24-1 with TRBJ2-5; 11 positions agree with TRBD1. After removal of 0 bases from V and 7 bases from J, the junction contained 6 bases not matched to a gene. This CDR3 region has 16 residues. Per the germline V gene, CDR1 is KGHDR and CDR2 is SFDVKD. The CDR3: CATSDLGTGGLGTQYF. The DNA of the CDR3 is TGTGCCACCAGTGATTTGGGGACAGGGGGACTGGGGACCCAGTACTTC.

The chain is built from TRBV25-1 and TRBJ2-1, with 7 bases that match TRBD2. Per germline, CDR1 MGHDK and CDR2 SYGVNS. Trimming at V came to 5 bases and at J to 8 bases, leaving 9 bases not matched to a gene. The CDR3 is made up of 14 amino acids. This chain's CDR3 is CASSRGGSSYEQFF. The DNA of the CDR3 is TGTGCCAGCAGTCGAGGCGGGAGCAGTTATGAGCAGTTCTTC. The full variable domain, with the rest looked up from reference TRBV25-1 and TRBJ2-1, is EADIYQTPRYLVIGTGKKITLECSQTMGHDKMYWYQQDPGMELHLIHYSYGVNSTEKGDLSSESTVSRIRTEHFPLTLESARPSHTSQYLCASSRGGSSYEQFFGPGTRLTVL.

The V gene is TRBV18, the J gene TRBJ2-1; D remains unclear. The length of the CDR3 is 16 residues. V was trimmed by 0 bases and J by 5 bases, leaving 14 bases between them. Germline values: CDR1 KGHSH, CDR2 LQKENI. The CDR3 loop reads CASSPPNITLDNEQFF. Written as DNA, the CDR3 is TGTGCCAGCTCACCACCAAACATTACCCTTGACAATGAGCAGTTCTTC.

The chain joins TRBV5-1 to TRBJ1-1; TRBD1 is a possible D gene (6 bases). The germline V and J ends were trimmed by 0 bases and 11 bases, with 14 bases remaining between them. Germline V CDR1 and CDR2: SGHRS, YFSETQ. This CDR3 has 13 amino acids. For the CDR3, the DNA is TGCGCCAGCAGCTTGGAACGGGGGGCGATTGCTTTCTTT. Translated, it gives CASSLERGAIAFF.

The chain combines TRBV28 with TRBJ1-6, with 7 nucleotides matching TRBD1. The CDR3 has 12 amino acids. Germline assignment: CDR1 MDHEN and CDR2 SYDVKM. V dropped 5 bases and J dropped 14; count of bases not matched to a gene: 6. The CDR3 here is CASSLRGITLHF. The CDR3 DNA follows: TGTGCCAGCAGTCTCAGGGGGATAACCCTCCACTTT.

This chain connects TRBV5-8 to TRBJ2-5; 8 bases agree with TRBD2. The CDR3 covers 15 residues. With 4 bases clipped from V and 2 bases from J, the junction kept 7 bases outside the gene matches. Germline values: CDR1 SGHTS, CDR2 YDEGEE. The CDR3, as DNA: TGTGCCAGCAGCCGTCGACTAGCGCTACAAGAGACCCAGTACTTC. Protein sequence: CASSRRLALQETQYF. Supplemented by reference TRBV5-8 and TRBJ2-5, the full variable domain reads EAGVTQSPTHLIKTRGQQATLRCSPISGHTSVYWYQQALGLGLQFLLWYDEGEERNRGNFPPRFSGRQFPNYSSELNVNALELEDSALYLCASSRRLALQETQYFGPGTRLLVL.

This chain joins TRBV14 and TRBJ2-7; no clear D gene. Germline V gene lookup returns CDR1 SGHDN and CDR2 FVKESK. The CDR3 runs to 12 residues. The V gene lost 3 bases and the J gene lost 3 bases, with 6 bases spanning the gap. The CDR3 DNA is TGTGCCAGCAGCCAGTCCGGCTACGAGCAGTACTTC. It encodes CASSQSGYEQYF.

In DNA, the CDR3 is TGTGCCAGCAGGCGACTAGCGGGTTACAATGAGCAGTTCTTC. Its protein is CASRRLAGYNEQFF. This chain connects TRBV2 to TRBJ2-1, with 10 bases matching TRBD2. The CDR3 totals 14 residues. Germline V gene data show CDR1 as SNHLY and CDR2 as FYNNEI. Losses at the gene ends were 6 bases for V and 4 bases for J; bases not matched to a gene: 3.

The chain links TRBV7-9 to TRBJ2-4; D possibly corresponds to TRBD1 (6 bases). The germline V and J ends were trimmed by 0 bases and 4 bases, with 16 bases remaining between them. This CDR3 is built from 17 residues. CDR1 is SEHNR and CDR2 is FQNEAQ in the germline V gene (reference sequence). CDR3 residues: CASSLAWGRGRKNIQYF. The CDR3 DNA sequence: TGTGCCAGCAGCTTAGCATGGGGCAGGGGAAGGAAAAACATTCAGTACTTC. Filled out from reference TRBV7-9 and TRBJ2-4, the complete variable domain reads DTGVSQNPRHKITKRGQNVTFRCDPISEHNRLYWYRQTLGQGPEFLTYFQNEAQLEKSRLLSDRFSAERPKGSFSTLEIQRTEQGDSAMYLCASSLAWGRGRKNIQYFGAGTRLSVL.

The genes are TRBV5-1 and TRBJ2-3; D might be TRBD2 (6 bases). The CDR3 has 15 amino acids. Trimming stripped 2 bases from V and 3 bases from J, with 13 bases between. Germline assignment: CDR1 SGHRS and CDR2 YFSETQ. The CDR3 nucleotides are TGCGCCAGCAGCTTCGTCGGTGCGGGGACAGATACGCAGTATTTT. Its translation: CASSFVGAGTDTQYF.

The chain couples TRBV18 to TRBJ2-5; TRBD1 aligns across 9 bases. V lost 4 bases, J lost 4 bases, and 10 bases stayed unmatched. The CDR3 spans 16 residues. CDR1 is KGHSH and CDR2 is LQKENI in the germline V gene. The CDR3 sequence: CASSLRTGEFIETQYF. The DNA of the CDR3 is TGTGCCAGCTCACTCCGGACAGGGGAATTTATAGAGACCCAGTACTTC. The full variable domain, with the rest looked up from reference TRBV18 and TRBJ2-5, is NAGVMQNPRHLVRRRGQEARLRCSPMKGHSHVYWYRQLPEEGLKFMVYLQKENIIDESGMPKERFSAEFPKEGPSILRIQQVVRGDSAAYFCASSLRTGEFIETQYFGPGTRLLVL.

Worth noting for this clone: The same CDR3 can be traced to other DNA sequences in this sample. The chain links TRBV11-2 to TRBJ2-4; D call uncertain. Germline V gene sequence: CDR1 SGHAT, CDR2 FQNNGV. The CDR3 consists of 14 residues. Trimming removed 1 base from V and 0 bases from J, with 4 bases in between. CDR3 in amino acids: CASSLALAKNIQYF. The DNA for the CDR3 is TGTGCCAGCAGCTTAGCCTTAGCCAAAAACATTCAGTACTTC.

V and J are TRBV12-3 or TRBV12-4 and TRBJ1-1; D is uncertain. Trimming shortened V by 2 bases and J by 2 bases, and 6 bases separated the two germline ends. The CDR3 length is 13 residues. CDR3: CASSLRQNTEAFF. The CDR3 region has the DNA TGTGCCAGCAGTTTACGACAAAACACTGAAGCTTTCTTT.

V usage is TRBV19 and J usage is TRBJ1-2; tentative D call: TRBD1 (6 bases). CDR1 LNHDA and CDR2 SQIVND come from the germline V gene (reference sequence). The CDR3 has 13 amino acids. The germline V and J ends were trimmed by 3 bases and 8 bases, with 13 bases remaining between them. The CDR3 is CASSIAGQYGYTF. CDR3 coding DNA: TGTGCCAGTAGTATCGCAGGACAGTACGGCTACACCTTC.

The chain links TRBV21-1 to TRBJ2-5; the table assigns TRBD1, which was not confirmed against the DNA. TRBV21-1 is termed a pseudogene. This CDR3 spans 13 amino acids. DNA of the CDR3: TGTGCCAGCAGCCAGGGATGCCAAGAGACCCAGTACTTC. Its protein product is CASSQGCQETQYF.

The chain couples TRBV20-1 to TRBJ2-7, with 7 bases that match TRBD2. Losses at the gene ends were 3 bases for V and 1 base for J; bases not matched to a gene: 6. The CDR3 is 14 residues long. Germline V gene sequence: CDR1 DFQATT, CDR2 SNEGSKA (reference sequence). This chain's CDR3 is CSASNGDYSYEQYF. The CDR3 coding sequence is TGCAGTGCTAGTAATGGGGACTATTCCTACGAGCAGTACTTC.

This chain connects TRBV7-8 to TRBJ2-7; TRBD2 matches 8 bases. The V and J ends lost 1 base and 2 bases, in that order; junction bases with no gene match: 7. This CDR3 is 16 amino acids long. Per germline, CDR1 SGHVS and CDR2 FQNEAQ. The CDR3 reads CASSLGPGGPPYEQYF. CDR3 sequence (DNA): TGTGCCAGCAGCTTAGGGCCGGGAGGGCCACCCTACGAGCAGTACTTC.

This clone has a handful of counts. V is TRBV27 and J is TRBJ1-1; tentative D call: TRBD1 (5 bases). V was pared by 0 bases and J by 3 bases, with 17 bases between. This CDR3 contains 17 residues. CDR1 is MNHEY and CDR2 is SMNVEV in the germline V gene (reference sequence). CDR3 in amino acids: CASSLSMGGDRDTEAFF. The CDR3 DNA reads TGTGCCAGCAGTTTATCGATGGGGGGAGATCGGGACACTGAAGCTTTCTTT.

The chain uses TRBV6-5 and TRBJ1-4; D is possibly TRBD1 (6 bases). The CDR3 sequence is 15 residues long. Trimming took off 8 bases at V and 3 bases at J, with 16 bases between the two ends. Germline CDR1 and CDR2: MNHEY and SVGAGI. This CDR3 reads CASGFQGTANEKLFF. In nucleotides, the CDR3 is TGTGCCAGCGGATTCCAGGGGACGGCTAATGAAAAACTGTTTTTT.